One and the same sample provided the 32 T cell receptor beta chains below, sequenced in a study of beta chain features in type 1 diabetes. The whole isolated RNA underwent reverse transcription, so sequencing captured expressed TCRB transcripts. Clones were read by immunoSEQ multiplex PCR, and TCRdb kept only the in-frame ones, dropping some. The sample includes around 290,000 clones, around 7.3% of them seen just once. The sample comprised central memory CD4+ T cells from blood. The receptors come from a woman aged 18-29 years in good health.

In this sample, this clone turned up many times. The CDR3 spells CASSRQGFDYGYTF. The CDR3 nucleotides are TGTGCCAGCAGCCGACAGGGATTCGACTATGGCTACACCTTC. The rearrangement uses TRBV14 and TRBJ1-2; 7 bases agree with TRBD1. V lost 4 bases to trimming and J lost 3 bases; unmatched junction nucleotides: 5. The germline gives CDR1 SGHDN, CDR2 FVKESK. This CDR3 is built from 14 residues.

CDR3 DNA sequence: TGTGCCAGCAGTTTATTAGGGGGGCTGAACACTGAAGCTTTCTTT. Amino acid sequence: CASSLLGGLNTEAFF. The rearrangement uses TRBV27 and TRBJ1-1; a weak D match, TRBD1 (6 bases). Trimming removed 1 base at V and 0 bases at J, with 9 bases between. Germline CDR1 MNHEY, CDR2 SMNVEV (reference sequence). The CDR3 runs to 15 residues.

Concerning this clone itself: This sample includes further DNA sequences coding for the same CDR3. The genes are TRBV29-1 and TRBJ2-3, with 7 bases aligning to TRBD2. The CDR3 is 14 amino acids. The junction had 5 bases not matched to a gene; V was cut back by 1 base and J by 4 bases. In germline, CDR1 is SQVTM, CDR2 ANQGSEA. The CDR3 reads CSVEGGRGADTQYF. The DNA for the CDR3 is TGCAGCGTTGAAGGCGGGAGAGGGGCAGATACGCAGTATTTT.

This CDR3 reads CASTSGRVGKTQYF. CDR3 in DNA: TGTGCCAGCACTAGCGGGAGGGTAGGGAAGACCCAGTACTTC. This chain joins TRBV7-2 and TRBJ2-5; 12 nucleotides match TRBD2. The V gene end was trimmed by 7 bases and the J gene end by 6 bases; junction bases not matched to a gene: 6. The CDR3 contains 14 residues. CDR1 SGHTA and CDR2 FQGNSA come from the germline V gene.

V gene TRBV4-3 combines with J gene TRBJ1-4, with 8 bases identical to TRBD1. J was trimmed by 6 bases and V by 3 bases; bases with no gene match: 9. In germline, CDR1 is LGHNA, CDR2 YSLEER. The CDR3 has 16 amino acids. The CDR3 nucleotides read TGCGCCAGCAGCCACCAACCGGGACAGGCGGATGAAAAACTGTTTTTT. It specifies CASSHQPGQADEKLFF.

The chain has TRBV7-9 and TRBJ2-1; 8 positions match TRBD2. Germline CDR1 reads SEHNR; CDR2 reads FQNEAQ (reference sequence). Unmatched junction bases numbered 11, after V lost 5 bases and J lost 8 bases. The CDR3 totals 15 residues. Here the CDR3 reads CASSLLAGGFDEQFF. For the CDR3, the DNA is TGTGCCAGCAGCCTACTCGCGGGGGGATTCGATGAGCAGTTCTTC.

This clone was detected only a few times. The rearrangement uses TRBV5-1 and TRBJ2-3, with D uncertain. Trimming cost V 4 bases and J 6 bases, with 15 bases left between them. The CDR3 extends over 14 amino acids. Germline CDR1 reads SGHRS; CDR2 reads YFSETQ. The CDR3 is CASSLGTEGDTQYF. CDR3 DNA sequence: TGCGCCAGCAGCCTGGGTACGGAAGGGGATACGCAGTATTTT.

This sequence joins TRBV7-8 and TRBJ2-6; D is possibly TRBD2 (5 bases). The CDR3 has 15 residues. The V gene's germline CDR1 is SGHVS and CDR2 FQNEAQ. V was cut by 7 bases and J by 4 bases, with 14 bases left in between. The CDR3 bases are TGTGCCAGCACCCCGCGCGGGCGAGGGGCCAACGTCCTGACTTTC. This encodes CASTPRGRGANVLTF.

The V and J genes are TRBV2 and TRBJ2-2, with D perhaps TRBD1 (7 bases). Trimming cost V 6 bases and J 8 bases, with 19 bases left between them. The CDR3 is made up of 15 amino acids. Germline CDR1 reads SNHLY; CDR2 reads FYNNEI. CDR3 bases: TGTGCCAGCAGAGAGATGACAGGGAGGTATGGGGAGCTGTTTTTT. This translates into CASREMTGRYGELFF.

Only a few counts were recorded for this clone. The V and J genes are TRBV7-2 and TRBJ1-2, with 8 bases matching TRBD1. CDR1 and CDR2 from the germline V gene are SGHTA and FQGNSA. With 0 bases clipped from V and 7 bases from J, the junction kept 10 bases outside the gene matches. The CDR3 covers 16 residues. The CDR3, as DNA: TGTGCCAGCAGCTTAGCCTCCGTGGGACAGGCGGCTGGCTACACCTTC. Residues: CASSLASVGQAAGYTF.

Concerning this clone: The sample contains more than one DNA sequence encoding this CDR3. V and J are TRBV7-9 and TRBJ1-5; D remains unclear. The germline gives CDR1 SEHNR, CDR2 FQNEAQ (reference sequence). The CDR3 has 13 residues. V was trimmed by 5 bases and J by 2 bases, leaving 7 bases between them. The DNA of the CDR3 is TGTGCCAGCAGCCTGAGGGGCAATCAGCCCCAGCATTTT. This codes for CASSLRGNQPQHF.

This clone came up a few times. A much larger clonotype is one base distant, so this may be a read error. V usage is TRBV6-5 and J usage is TRBJ1-5, with a weak D call TRBD1 (5 bases). V lost 4 bases and J 2 bases, leaving 9 bases between the germline ends. Per germline, CDR1 MNHEY and CDR2 SVGAGI. This CDR3 is built from 14 residues. DNA for the CDR3: TGTGCCAGCAGTTTAGGGGCAGGCAATCAGCCCCAGCATTTT. Its translation: CASSLGAGNQPQHF.

This clone was counted only a few times. The rearrangement links TRBV30 to TRBJ1-1; D uncertain. Germline V gene data show CDR1 as GTSNPN and CDR2 as SVGIG (reference sequence). Trimming cost V 1 base and J 2 bases, with 8 bases left between them. The CDR3 sequence is 13 residues long. Here the CDR3 DNA reads TGTGCCTGGAGTGCTGAATTCAACACTGAAGCTTTCTTT. It encodes CAWSAEFNTEAFF.

The V gene is TRBV13, the J gene TRBJ2-3, with TRBD2 matching 7 bases. From germline, CDR1 is PRHDT and CDR2 FYEKMQ (reference sequence). This CDR3 comprises 16 residues. With 2 bases clipped from V and 3 bases from J, the junction kept 8 bases outside the gene matches. CDR3 DNA: TGTGCCAGCAGCTTATTGGCGGGGGTCAGTACAGATACGCAGTATTTT. This codes for CASSLLAGVSTDTQYF. The full variable domain, completed using reference TRBV13 and TRBJ2-3, is AAGVIQSPRHLIKEKRETATLKCYPIPRHDTVYWYQQGPGQDPQFLISFYEKMQSDKGSIPDRFSAQQFSDYHSELNMSSLELGDSALYFCASSLLAGVSTDTQYFGPGTRLTVL.

The chain combines TRBV5-1 with TRBJ2-7, with unresolved D. Looked up from germline, CDR1 is SGHRS and CDR2 is YFSETQ. This CDR3 has 14 amino acids. V was cut by 3 bases and J by 2 bases, with 12 bases left in between. The DNA of the CDR3 is TGCGCCAGCAGCTCCGACTCCTATCCCTACGAGCAGTACGTC. Translated, it gives CASSSDSYPYEQYV.

The chain carries TRBV6-6 and TRBJ1-2, with TRBD1 identical over 7 bases. Trimming took 5 bases from V and 7 from J; bases not matched to a gene: 7. This CDR3 has 13 amino acids. The germline CDR1 and CDR2 sequences are MNHNY and SVGAGI (reference sequence). In DNA form, the CDR3 reads TGTGCCAGCAGTAAACAGGGGTCCGGTGGCTACACCTTC. Protein product: CASSKQGSGGYTF.

The chain couples TRBV6-5 to TRBJ2-5; D gene uncertain. This CDR3 has 14 amino acids. Trimming shortened V by 5 bases and J by 0 bases, and 10 bases separated the two germline ends. Germline V gene lookup returns CDR1 MNHEY and CDR2 SVGAGI. This chain's CDR3 is CASSHNMDQETQYF. CDR3 nucleotide sequence: TGTGCCAGCAGTCACAATATGGACCAAGAGACCCAGTACTTC.

V and J are TRBV6-5 and TRBJ2-1; perhaps D is TRBD1 or TRBD2 (5 bases each). Germline assignment: CDR1 MNHEY and CDR2 SVGAGI. The CDR3 is 14 amino acids. With 6 bases removed from V and 4 bases from J, the gap between germline ends came to 13 bases. The DNA of the CDR3 is TGTGCCAGCAGCCGCGAGAGGGGATACAATGAGCAGTTCTTC. Translation gives CASSRERGYNEQFF.

This clone showed up just a few times. Other DNA variants within this sample encode the same CDR3. This chain connects TRBV18 to TRBJ1-2; D is uncertain. CDR3 length: 14 amino acids. V lost 3 bases and J lost 2, with 10 bases in between. Looked up from germline, CDR1 is KGHSH and CDR2 is LQKENI. DNA for the CDR3: TGTGCCAGCTCACCGGTCGGACGCAACTATGGCTACACCTTC. It codes for CASSPVGRNYGYTF.

This clone has only a few counts. The chain joins TRBV28 to TRBJ1-4; 7 bases agree with TRBD1. This CDR3 has 16 residues. CDR1 is MDHEN, CDR2 SYDVKM, per germline. Trimming at V came to 5 bases and at J to 4 bases, leaving 10 bases not matched to a gene. The DNA for the CDR3 is TGTGCCAGCAGTCTCCTGGGGACAGCTCTTAATGAAAAACTGTTTTTT. Its translation is CASSLLGTALNEKLFF.

The V gene is TRBV29-1, the J gene TRBJ1-2; no reliable D call. This CDR3 is built from 13 residues. V lost 2 bases to trimming and J lost 1 base, with 8 bases between them. From germline, CDR1 is SQVTM and CDR2 ANQGSEA. The CDR3 region is CSVEKQNNYGYTF. The CDR3 DNA follows: TGCAGCGTTGAAAAACAGAATAACTATGGCTACACCTTC.

V is TRBV9 and J is TRBJ1-2, with TRBD1 identical over 7 bases. V shed 2 bases and J 0 bases; nucleotides not matched to a gene: 7. This CDR3 comprises 16 residues. The germline CDR1 and CDR2 sequences are SGDLS and YYNGEE. CDR3 sequence reads: CASSVQAGQTNYGYTF. The CDR3 nucleotides read TGTGCCAGCAGCGTCCAAGCGGGACAGACTAACTATGGCTACACCTTC. The entire variable domain, with the rest obtained from reference TRBV9 and TRBJ1-2, is as follows: DSGVTQTPKHLITATGQRVTLRCSPRSGDLSVYWYQQSLDQGLQFLIQYYNGEERAKGNILERFSAQQFPDLHSELNLSSLELGDSALYFCASSVQAGQTNYGYTFGSGTRLTVV.

This clone was counted a few times. This sequence joins TRBV28 and TRBJ1-1; D gene unclear. Trimming stripped 6 bases from V and 7 bases from J, with 15 bases between. This CDR3 contains 13 residues. Looked up from germline, CDR1 is MDHEN and CDR2 is SYDVKM. The DNA for the CDR3 is TGTGCCAGCAGCCCACCCGGACGGTTTGAAGCTTTCTTT. It is translated as CASSPPGRFEAFF.

The rearrangement uses TRBV18 and TRBJ2-5; tentative D call: TRBD1 (6 bases). The CDR3 is made up of 14 amino acids. Germline loops: CDR1 KGHSH, CDR2 LQKENI. V was pared by 8 bases and J by 1 base, with 14 bases between. DNA of the CDR3: TGTGCCAGCCTACGGCAGGGGTTCCAAGAGACCCAGTACTTC. Encoded protein: CASLRQGFQETQYF.

The chain has TRBV18 and TRBJ1-2; weak D call: TRBD1 (6 bases). The CDR3 is 16 amino acids. Germline V CDR1 and CDR2: KGHSH, LQKENI. V lost 2 bases to trimming and J lost 2 bases, with 15 bases between them. The CDR3 spells CASSPWGGGVNYGYTF. The CDR3, as DNA: TGTGCCAGCTCACCATGGGGAGGGGGAGTCAACTATGGCTACACCTTC.

This clone was observed many times. This chain uses TRBV30 with TRBJ1-1, with 7 nucleotides matching TRBD1. Germline CDR1 is GTSNPN and CDR2 is SVGIG (reference sequence). The CDR3 runs 13 residues. After removal of 5 bases from V and 5 bases from J, the junction contained 8 bases not matched to a gene. The CDR3 region has the DNA TGTGCCTGGGCCCAGGGGGAGGGGACTGAAGCTTTCTTT. It is translated as CAWAQGEGTEAFF. The complete variable domain, with remaining parts taken from reference TRBV30 and TRBJ1-1, reads SQTIHQWPATLVQPVGSPLSLECTVEGTSNPNLYWYRQAAGRGLQLLFYSVGIGQISSEVPQNLSASRPQDRQFILSSKKLLLSDSGFYLCAWAQGEGTEAFFGQGTRLTVV.

The table lists this clone with a few counts. CDR3 DNA: TGTGCCAGCAGTTTAGGCCGGGGGCCTAAACAAGAGACCCAGTACTTC. It codes for CASSLGRGPKQETQYF. The chain employs TRBV28 and TRBJ2-5; D is tentatively TRBD1 or TRBD2 (6 bases each). This CDR3 spans 16 amino acids. V dropped 2 bases and J dropped 2 bases, with 15 bases sitting between them. Germline loops: CDR1 MDHEN, CDR2 SYDVKM.

This clone has more than one count but fewer than ten. The chain links TRBV7-9 to TRBJ1-1; no clear D gene. CDR1 is SEHNR, CDR2 FQNEAQ, per germline (reference sequence). The CDR3 runs 14 residues. V dropped 4 bases and J dropped 7 bases, with 16 bases sitting between them. The CDR3 loop reads CASSSGNHDDEAFF. DNA of the CDR3: TGTGCCAGCAGCTCCGGGAATCACGATGATGAAGCTTTCTTT.

The chain links TRBV7-8 to TRBJ2-1, with 10 bases fitting TRBD2. V lost 5 bases, J lost 9 bases, and 10 bases stayed unmatched. The germline V gene encodes CDR1 SGHVS and CDR2 FQNEAQ. The CDR3 sequence is 15 residues long. CDR3 bases: TGTGCCAGCAGCAGAAGGATAGCGGGAGGTCTTGAGCAGTTCTTC. Its translation: CASSRRIAGGLEQFF.

This clone has just a few counts. This chain joins TRBV29-1 and TRBJ2-3, with 9 bases aligning to TRBD2. This CDR3 contains 16 residues. Losses at the gene ends were 4 bases for V and 2 bases for J; bases not matched to a gene: 10. Germline V gene lookup returns CDR1 SQVTM and CDR2 ANQGSEA. This CDR3 reads CSVASKAGGYTDTQYF. CDR3 DNA: TGCAGCGTTGCCTCTAAGGCGGGGGGGTACACAGATACGCAGTATTTT.

This clone was detected a few times. V gene TRBV7-8 combines with J gene TRBJ1-1, with 8 bases fitting TRBD1. The CDR3 has 17 residues. Germline CDR1 is SGHVS and CDR2 is FQNEAQ. V trimming: 2 bases; J trimming: 1 base; junction bases outside the gene matches: 9. CDR3 sequence reads: CASSLQRAGGSNTEAFF. The DNA of the CDR3 is TGTGCCAGCAGCTTACAGAGGGCAGGGGGCTCGAACACTGAAGCTTTCTTT.

This clone has a handful of counts. This rearrangement joins TRBV11-2 to TRBJ2-1, with D possibly being TRBD2 (6 bases). Germline V gene lookup returns CDR1 SGHAT and CDR2 FQNNGV. Trimming cost V 4 bases and J 14 bases, with 18 bases left between them. The CDR3 totals 13 residues. In nucleotides, the CDR3 is TGTGCCAGCAGCTCGCCTTCGCGCAGGGAGGAGTTCTTC. Translation gives CASSSPSRREEFF.